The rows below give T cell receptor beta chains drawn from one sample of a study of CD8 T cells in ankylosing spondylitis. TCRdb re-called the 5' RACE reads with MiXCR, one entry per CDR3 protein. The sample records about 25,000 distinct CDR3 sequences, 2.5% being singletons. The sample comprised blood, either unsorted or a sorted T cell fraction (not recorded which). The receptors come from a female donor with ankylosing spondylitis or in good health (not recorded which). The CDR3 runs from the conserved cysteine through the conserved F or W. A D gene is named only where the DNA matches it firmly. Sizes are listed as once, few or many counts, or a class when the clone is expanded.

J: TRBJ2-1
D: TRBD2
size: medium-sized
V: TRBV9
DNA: TGTGCCAGCAGCTCTCGGACTAGCGGGAAGGGTGAGCAGTTCTTC
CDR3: CASSSRTSGKGEQFF

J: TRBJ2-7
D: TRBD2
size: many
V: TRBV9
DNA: TGTGCCAGCAGCCCCACTCTAGCGGGGGTTAACGAGCAGTACTTC
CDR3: CASSPTLAGVNEQYF

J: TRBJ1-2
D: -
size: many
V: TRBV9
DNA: TGTGCCAGCAGCGTAGGAGGAGCGATTAACTATGGCTACACCTTC
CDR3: CASSVGGAINYGYTF

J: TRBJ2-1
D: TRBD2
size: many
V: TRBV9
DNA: TGTGCCAGCAGCCCGCCCGGGACTACGAACAATGAGCAGTTCTTC
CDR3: CASSPPGTTNNEQFF

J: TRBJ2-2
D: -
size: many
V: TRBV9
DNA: TGTGCCAGCAGCCGGAGGAACACCGGGGAGCTGTTTTTT
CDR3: CASSRRNTGELFF

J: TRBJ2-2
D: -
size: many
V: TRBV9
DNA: TGTGCCAGCAGCGTCGGCCCAATATCCGGGGAGCTGTTTTTT
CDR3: CASSVGPISGELFF

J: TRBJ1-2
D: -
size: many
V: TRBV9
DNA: TGTGCCAGCAGCGCTGGCTGGAGCGTCAGGCAGGGGATGGGCTACACCTTC
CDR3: CASSAGWSVRQGMGYTF

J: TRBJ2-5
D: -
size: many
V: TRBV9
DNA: TGTGCCAGCAGCGTAGCTTTGGAACAAGAGACCCAGTACTTC
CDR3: CASSVALEQETQYF

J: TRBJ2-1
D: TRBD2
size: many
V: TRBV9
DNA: TGTGCCAGCAATCAAGGCGGGGGGACCTACAATGAGCAGTTCTTC
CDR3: CASNQGGGTYNEQFF

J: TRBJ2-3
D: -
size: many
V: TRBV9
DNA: TGTGCCAGCAGCGTAATTGGGCAAACTAGCACAGATACGCAGTATTTT
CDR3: CASSVIGQTSTDTQYF

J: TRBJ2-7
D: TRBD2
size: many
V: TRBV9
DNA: TGTGCCAGCAGCGTAGCCAGCGGGGCAACCTACGAGCAGTACTTC
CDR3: CASSVASGATYEQYF